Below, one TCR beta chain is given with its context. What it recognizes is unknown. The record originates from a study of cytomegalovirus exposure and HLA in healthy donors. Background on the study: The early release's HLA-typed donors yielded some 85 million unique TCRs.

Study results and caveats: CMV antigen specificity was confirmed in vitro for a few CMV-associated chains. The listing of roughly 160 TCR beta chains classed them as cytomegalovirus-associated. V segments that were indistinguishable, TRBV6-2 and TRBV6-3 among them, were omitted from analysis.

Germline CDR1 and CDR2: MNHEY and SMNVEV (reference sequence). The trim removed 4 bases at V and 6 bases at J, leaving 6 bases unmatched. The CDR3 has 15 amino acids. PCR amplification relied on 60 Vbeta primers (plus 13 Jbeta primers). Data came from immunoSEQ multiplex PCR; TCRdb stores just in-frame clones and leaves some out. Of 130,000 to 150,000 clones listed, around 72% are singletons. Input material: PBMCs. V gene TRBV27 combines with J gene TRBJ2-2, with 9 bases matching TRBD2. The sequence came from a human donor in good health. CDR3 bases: TGTGCCAGCAGTTCCTCGCGCGGGAGGGCCGGGGAGCTGTTTTTT. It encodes CASSSSRGRAGELFF.